The clone carrying this T cell receptor (beta chain) appeared a few times. Its antigen remains unknown. Oncomine TCR Beta short-read sequencing was applied to DNA from cultured CD4+ T cells. TCRdb analysed the PCR reads with MiXCR anew, one entry per CDR3 protein. This table has 10,000 or so distinct CDR3 sequences, around 33% appearing once. Treatment defined: approximately 11-day PBMC culture with coronavirus spike peptide pools or control peptides (ViraFEST assay). Germline CDR1 is MDHEN and CDR2 is SYDVKM. Between the trimmed V and J ends, which lost 6 bases and 4 bases, there was a span of 19 bases. The CDR3 sequence is 16 residues long. This entry is derived from a study of vaccination and CD4 T cells after COVID-19. For the study at large: After nasal swab PCR-confirmed SARS-CoV-2, under ten convalescents had mild disease and one severe. The authors used overlapping spike peptides from SARS-CoV-2, HCoV-NL63, HCoV-OC43 and HCoV-229E to stimulate cells. Typically, post-vaccine samples were obtained a median roughly 70 days after dose two, within a range of 14 to 241.

The sequence came from a human donor with COVID-19. What was sequenced was cultured CD4+ T cells from blood. This chain connects TRBV28 to TRBJ1-5, with D tentatively TRBD1 (5 bases). Here the CDR3 reads CASSLRRGMGNQPQHF. CDR3 bases: TGTGCCAGCAGCCTACGTCGGGGGATGGGGAATCAGCCCCAGCATTTT. Variable domain in full (rest from reference TRBV28 and TRBJ1-5): DVKVTQSSRYLVKRTGEKVFLECVQDMDHENMFWYRQDPGLGLRLIYFSYDVKMKEKGDIPEGYSVSREKKERFSLILESASTNQTSMYLCASSLRRGMGNQPQHFGDGTRLSIL.